Listed here are 2 T cell receptor beta chains from one sample, sequenced in a study of shared clonotypes between healthy human individuals. The repertoire was sequenced with immunoSEQ multiplex PCR; TCRdb's copy has only in-frame clones and lacks some. This table has millions of clones, 85% to 95% appearing once. The material sequenced was naive CD4+ T cells sorted from blood. Specified subset: CD45RA+ positively selected. Every receptor here comes from a man between 18 and 35 years old in good health.

This rearrangement joins TRBV7-9 to TRBJ1-4; 8 positions match TRBD1. The CDR3 length is 15 residues. Germline assignment: CDR1 SEHNR and CDR2 FQNEAQ (reference sequence). Trimming at V came to 5 bases and at J to 5 bases, leaving 7 bases not matched to a gene. CDR3 sequence reads: CASSPRQGSNEKLFF. The CDR3 coding sequence is TGTGCCAGCAGCCCCCGACAGGGGAGCAATGAAAAACTGTTTTTT.

This rearrangement joins TRBV11-2 to TRBJ2-2, with a possible D match to TRBD2 (5 bases). The germline gives CDR1 SGHAT, CDR2 FQNNGV. The CDR3 has 13 amino acids. With 5 bases removed from V and 8 bases from J, the gap between germline ends came to 12 bases. In DNA form, the CDR3 reads TGTGCCAGCAGCCGAGTGCCGGGGGGGGAGCTGTTTTTT. Its translation: CASSRVPGGELFF. The whole variable domain, remainder taken from reference TRBV11-2 and TRBJ2-2, is EAGVAQSPRYKIIEKRQSVAFWCNPISGHATLYWYQQILGQGPKLLIQFQNNGVVDDSQLPKDRFSAERLKGVDSTLKIQPAKLEDSAVYLCASSRVPGGELFFGEGSRLTVL.